The 16 T cell receptor beta chains below were found in one sample sequenced in a study of T cells in Graves' hyperthyroidism and ophthalmopathy. The TCR beta CDR3 regions underwent amplification using RNA transcripts as the source. With the HTBI primer set, the TCR CDR3 went through a first round of RT-PCR. MiXCR, run by TCRdb on the multiplex PCR reads, gives a single entry per CDR3 protein. There are 380,000 or so distinct CDR3 sequences in the sample; approximately 15% occur only once, and around 25% lies in the top ten. The sequenced sample consisted of blood. The source is a woman aged 25 to 45 with Graves' hyperthyroidism.

There are many counts of this clonotype. J is TRBJ1-1 and V is TRBV10-3, with 9 nucleotides matching TRBD1. V shed 5 bases, J shed 3 bases, and the junction held 1 base outside the gene matches. The CDR3 consists of 13 residues. Germline-derived CDR1 and CDR2 are ENHRY and SYGVKD. The CDR3 DNA reads TGTGCCATCAGTAGACAGGGGGACACTGAAGCTTTCTTT. Translating it yields CAISRQGDTEAFF.

This clonotype was recorded many times. The chain uses TRBV6-2 or TRBV6-3 and TRBJ2-2; perhaps TRBD2 as D (5 bases). Trimming took 6 bases from V and 7 from J, leaving 9 bases between them. This CDR3 comprises 12 residues. CDR1 MNHEY and CDR2 SVGEGT come from the germline V gene. CDR3: CASRPAGGELFF. The CDR3 region has the DNA TGTGCCAGCAGACCGGCGGGCGGGGAGCTGTTTTTT.

A note on this clonotype: A much larger clone lies one base from this, so it may be a read error. This chain connects TRBV20-1 to TRBJ2-5; unclear D gene. The CDR3 is made up of 13 amino acids. CDR1 and CDR2 from the germline V gene are DFQATT and SNEGSKA (reference sequence). The CDR3 is CSARGSGVETHYF. The CDR3 DNA reads TGCAGTGCTAGGGGTAGTGGGGTCGAGACCCACTACTTC.

The chain carries TRBV25-1 and TRBJ2-7, with D unclear. The germline gives CDR1 MGHDK, CDR2 SYGVNS. The CDR3 consists of 11 residues. The V and J ends lost 1 base and 7 bases respectively, with 5 bases between them. The CDR3 DNA reads TGTGCCAGCAGTGAATCTCTAGAGCAGTACTTC. Translation gives CASSESLEQYF.

The rearrangement uses TRBV28 and TRBJ2-5, with TRBD1 matching over 8 bases. Trimming took 7 bases from V and 5 from J; bases not matched to a gene: 12. Germline CDR1 and CDR2: MDHEN and SYDVKM. This CDR3 has 15 amino acids. The CDR3 sequence is CASTPTGGHGETQYF. CDR3 DNA sequence: TGTGCCAGCACTCCTACAGGGGGTCATGGGGAGACCCAGTACTTC.

On this clonotype itself: One junction end does not reproduce the germline sequence, and a read error may be involved. The gene calls are TRBV24-1 and TRBJ2-3; 8 nucleotides match TRBD2. Germline V gives CDR1 KGHDR, CDR2 SFDVKD. This CDR3 has 14 residues. CDR3 residues: CATSPGGSTDMQYF. The CDR3 region has the DNA TGTGCCACCTCGCCGGGAGGGAGCACAGATATGCAGTATTTT.

This clonotype appeared many times. The chain couples TRBV7-2 to TRBJ2-7; 11 bases line up with TRBD2. With 5 bases clipped from V and 1 base from J, the junction kept 4 bases outside the gene matches. The CDR3 has 15 amino acids. Germline V CDR1 and CDR2: SGHTA, FQGNSA. CDR3 in DNA: TGTGCCAGCAGCCCGACTAGCGGGAATTCCTACGAGCAGTACTTC. Its protein is CASSPTSGNSYEQYF.

There are many counts of this clonotype. The chain uses TRBV6-1 and TRBJ1-2; 9 positions agree with TRBD1. Germline lookup yields CDR1 MNHNS and CDR2 SASEGT. V lost 2 bases and J lost 7; bases outside the gene matches: 11. CDR3 length: 16 amino acids. Here the CDR3 reads CASSESIPTGGVGYTF. In DNA form, the CDR3 reads TGTGCCAGCAGTGAATCAATCCCCACAGGGGGCGTTGGCTACACCTTC.

V and J are TRBV9 and TRBJ2-7; 7 nucleotides match TRBD1. The CDR3 runs 15 residues. V shed 0 bases, J shed 4 bases, and the junction held 7 bases outside the gene matches. Germline CDR1 and CDR2: SGDLS and YYNGEE. CDR3 loop: CASSVDRGGSYEQYF. In DNA form, the CDR3 reads TGTGCCAGCAGCGTAGACAGGGGCGGGTCTTACGAGCAGTACTTC.

This clonotype was observed many times. V usage is TRBV28 and J usage is TRBJ1-2; no reliable D call. Deletions cut 3 bases from V and 5 bases from J, with 22 bases between. Germline lookup yields CDR1 MDHEN and CDR2 SYDVKM. The CDR3 covers 17 residues. CDR3 sequence reads: CASSLSAVGRKTYGYTF. CDR3 sequence (DNA): TGTGCCAGCAGTTTGAGCGCCGTCGGTCGGAAGACTTATGGCTACACCTTC.

V and J are TRBV18 and TRBJ2-4, with a possible D match to TRBD1 (6 bases). V lost 4 bases and J lost 5, with 15 bases in between. This CDR3 region has 15 residues. Germline CDR1 and CDR2: KGHSH and LQKENI. This CDR3 reads CASSRGQTGENIQYF. The CDR3 coding sequence is TGTGCCAGCTCACGTGGACAGACTGGGGAAAACATTCAGTACTTC.

This clonotype was counted a few times. The chain couples TRBV11-2 to TRBJ2-7; D call uncertain. This CDR3 comprises 13 residues. Germline V CDR1 and CDR2: SGHAT, FQNNGV. V was cut by 3 bases and J by 2 bases, with 8 bases left in between. DNA of the CDR3: TGTGCCAGCAGCTTCGGCGAGACCTACGAGCAGTACTTC. Translated: CASSFGETYEQYF.

This clonotype was seen only a few times. The chain links TRBV24-1 to TRBJ2-7, with 10 bases aligning to TRBD2. V trimming: 2 bases; J trimming: 4 bases; junction bases outside the gene matches: 10. The CDR3 extends over 17 amino acids. Germline CDR1 is KGHDR and CDR2 is SFDVKD. The DNA for the CDR3 is TGTGCCACCAGTGATTCGACGCTAGCGGGAGTTCCGTACGAGCAGTACTTC. Translation gives CATSDSTLAGVPYEQYF.

This clonotype was observed a few times. V is TRBV19 and J is TRBJ2-7, with 7 bases that match TRBD2. The CDR3 is made up of 15 amino acids. Trimming at V came to 2 bases and at J to 2 bases, leaving 6 bases not matched to a gene. CDR1 is LNHDA and CDR2 is SQIVND in the germline V gene (reference sequence). The CDR3 DNA is TGTGCCAGTAGTATATCGCTAGCGGATCCCTACGAGCAGTACTTC. This codes for CASSISLADPYEQYF.

There are many counts of this clonotype. The rearrangement joins TRBV7-8 to TRBJ1-1, with D unresolved. The CDR3 extends over 15 amino acids. V was shortened by 3 bases and J by 1 base, with 12 bases between the two germline ends. Germline V gene sequence: CDR1 SGHVS, CDR2 FQNEAQ. The CDR3 DNA follows: TGTGCCAGCAGCTTCGTCCCGCCGCCGAACACTGAAGCTTTCTTT. Translating gives CASSFVPPPNTEAFF.

V gene TRBV29-1 combines with J gene TRBJ2-7, with 8 bases aligning to TRBD1. CDR1 is SQVTM, CDR2 ANQGSEA, per germline. The trim removed 1 base at V and 3 bases at J, leaving 14 bases unmatched. The CDR3 contains 17 residues. The CDR3 region is CSVEVQITGGSFYEQYF. The CDR3 DNA reads as TGCAGCGTTGAAGTTCAAATAACAGGGGGATCTTTCTACGAGCAGTACTTC.